The 24 T cell receptor beta chains in this list originate from one sample, sequenced in a study of cytomegalovirus exposure and HLA in healthy donors. The PCR contained 60 Vbeta and 13 Jbeta primers. Here immunoSEQ multiplex PCR was the method, and the copy in TCRdb shows in-frame clones only, minus some. The sample holds around 190,000 clones, around 87% seen once. The sample taken for sequencing was PBMCs. The receptors stem from a woman in her late teens or twenties in good health and CMV-seronegative.

CDR3 in DNA: TGTGCCAGCAGTTTAATCAGGGAGGGAGATACGCAGTATTTT. Its protein is CASSLIREGDTQYF. This chain uses TRBV27 with TRBJ2-3; 7 bases are a match to TRBD2. The germline V gene has CDR1 MNHEY and CDR2 SMNVEV (reference sequence). Trimming took 2 bases from V and 5 from J; bases not matched to a gene: 4. The CDR3 length is 14 residues.

This chain links TRBV6-5 with TRBJ1-3, with a weak D call TRBD1 (5 bases). Germline V gene data show CDR1 as MNHEY and CDR2 as SVGAGI. V shed 8 bases and J shed 0 bases, with 14 bases lying between them. The CDR3 length is 15 residues. Written as DNA, the CDR3 is TGTGCCAGCCAACCCGCAGACAGCTCTGGAAACACCATATATTTT. Amino acids: CASQPADSSGNTIYF.

The rearrangement joins TRBV11-2 to TRBJ1-3; D perhaps matches TRBD1 (6 bases). This CDR3 spans 16 amino acids. The germline CDR1 and CDR2 sequences are SGHAT and FQNNGV. V lost 0 bases, J lost 7 bases, and 16 bases lay in between. The CDR3, as DNA: TGTGCCAGCAGCTTAGAATCCAGGGGCGCAGGGAACACCATATATTTT. Protein product: CASSLESRGAGNTIYF.

In nucleotides, the CDR3 is TGTGCCAGCAGTGCCGTCGGGGAATACGCTGGCGATACGCAGTATTTT. It translates to CASSAVGEYAGDTQYF. The chain joins TRBV6-4 to TRBJ2-3; D possibly corresponds to TRBD2 (5 bases). The V end lost 4 bases, the J end lost 6 bases, and 20 bases lay between the germline ends. The germline gives CDR1 MRHNA, CDR2 SNTAGT. The CDR3 runs to 16 residues.

The chain carries TRBV28 and TRBJ2-2, with TRBD2 as a possible D gene (7 bases). V lost 5 bases, J lost 0 bases, and 19 bases lay in between. Germline CDR1 and CDR2: MDHEN and SYDVKM. This CDR3 has 18 amino acids. Here the CDR3 reads CASSRGGRGPPNTGELFF. DNA of the CDR3: TGTGCCAGCAGTCGCGGGGGCAGGGGCCCTCCGAACACCGGGGAGCTGTTTTTT.

This sequence joins TRBV6-5 and TRBJ1-1; D call uncertain. CDR3 length equals 15 residues. V lost 4 bases and J lost 0, with 12 bases in between. CDR1 and CDR2 (germline): MNHEY, SVGAGI. In DNA form, the CDR3 reads TGTGCCAGCAGTTTGCGCCCTTCCATGAACACTGAAGCTTTCTTT. Its protein product is CASSLRPSMNTEAFF.

The chain is built from TRBV19 and TRBJ1-5; tentatively, D is TRBD1 (5 bases). V lost 7 bases and J lost 2, with 21 bases in between. CDR1 LNHDA and CDR2 SQIVND come from the germline V gene (reference sequence). The length of the CDR3 is 17 residues. The CDR3 loop is CASTTLMGGGGNQPQHF. The DNA of the CDR3 is TGTGCCAGTACCACTCTAATGGGCGGGGGTGGCAATCAGCCCCAGCATTTT.

The rearrangement links TRBV28 to TRBJ2-1, with D hard to call. Trimming stripped 6 bases from V and 8 bases from J, with 14 bases between. CDR1 is MDHEN, CDR2 SYDVKM, per germline. The CDR3 runs 13 residues. The CDR3 spells CASRVAPPDEQFF. CDR3 nucleotide sequence: TGTGCCAGCAGGGTGGCACCGCCCGATGAGCAGTTCTTC.

This clone was seen only once. The chain recombines TRBV5-8 with TRBJ2-1; no firm D call. The CDR3 is made up of 13 amino acids. CDR1 and CDR2 (germline): SGHTS, YDEGEE. Trimming left V 0 bases short and J 4 bases short, with 5 bases between. The chain's CDR3 is CASSLAQYNEQFF. In nucleotides, the CDR3 is TGTGCCAGCAGCTTGGCACAATACAATGAGCAGTTCTTC.

The chain couples TRBV7-3 to TRBJ2-1; no clear D. The germline V gene has CDR1 SGHTA and CDR2 FQGTGA. The V end lost 2 bases, the J end lost 4 bases, and 6 bases lay between the germline ends. This CDR3 contains 13 residues. Written as DNA, the CDR3 is TGTGCCAGCAGCTTACAGGATTACAATGAGCAGTTCTTC. This encodes CASSLQDYNEQFF.

J is TRBJ1-4 and V is TRBV7-8, with 9 nucleotides matching TRBD1. The CDR3 contains 15 residues. Unmatched junction bases numbered 2, after V lost 3 bases and J lost 3 bases. CDR1 and CDR2 (germline): SGHVS, FQNEAQ. CDR3: CASSFTGGPNEKLFF. CDR3 coding DNA: TGTGCCAGCAGCTTTACAGGGGGCCCTAATGAAAAACTGTTTTTT. The variable domain in full, completed from reference TRBV7-8 and TRBJ1-4, reads GAGVSQSPRYKVAKRGQDVALRCDPISGHVSLFWYQQALGQGPEFLTYFQNEAQLDKSGLPSDRFFAERPEGSVSTLKIQRTQQEDSAVYLCASSFTGGPNEKLFFGSGTQLSVL.

The rearrangement joins TRBV5-1 to TRBJ2-1; 7 bases line up with TRBD2. After removal of 7 bases from V and 2 bases from J, the junction contained 12 bases not matched to a gene. CDR3 length: 16 amino acids. Germline-derived CDR1 and CDR2 are SGHRS and YFSETQ. The CDR3 DNA is TGCGCCAGCGGATGGGGTAGCGGGTCTCCCTACAATGAGCAGTTCTTC. Amino acids: CASGWGSGSPYNEQFF.

The chain is built from TRBV12-5 and TRBJ2-1, with 12 bases identical to TRBD2. This CDR3 is 17 amino acids long. The V gene's germline CDR1 is LGHNT and CDR2 FRNRAP. V was clipped by 3 bases and J by 0 bases; unmatched bases: 3. The CDR3, as DNA: TGTGCTAGTGGTTTCCGACTAGCGGGAGTCTCCTACAATGAGCAGTTCTTC. Translating gives CASGFRLAGVSYNEQFF. Together with reference TRBV12-5 and TRBJ2-1, the CDR3 gives the full variable domain: DARVTQTPRHKVTEMGQEVTMRCQPILGHNTVFWYRQTMMQGLELLAYFRNRAPLDDSGMPKDRFSAEMPDATLATLKIQPSEPRDSAVYFCASGFRLAGVSYNEQFFGPGTRLTVL.

The gene calls are TRBV11-2 and TRBJ2-3, with D maybe TRBD1 (6 bases). Trimming took 5 bases from V and 3 from J, leaving 15 bases between them. The germline CDR1 and CDR2 sequences are SGHAT and FQNNGV. The CDR3 is made up of 15 amino acids. The CDR3 nucleotides read TGTGCCAGCAGCCCCCCCGACAGGAAGACAGATACGCAGTATTTT. It encodes CASSPPDRKTDTQYF. Full variable domain (remainder filled in from reference TRBV11-2 and TRBJ2-3): EAGVAQSPRYKIIEKRQSVAFWCNPISGHATLYWYQQILGQGPKLLIQFQNNGVVDDSQLPKDRFSAERLKGVDSTLKIQPAKLEDSAVYLCASSPPDRKTDTQYFGPGTRLTVL.

The chain carries TRBV5-1 and TRBJ2-5; 13 bases are shared with TRBD2. CDR1 is SGHRS and CDR2 is YFSETQ in the germline V gene. V was pared by 4 bases and J by 2 bases, with 8 bases of the junction left unmatched. The CDR3 loop spans 17 amino acids. The chain's CDR3 is CASSKGLAGAPQETQYF. As DNA, the CDR3 is TGCGCCAGCAGCAAAGGACTAGCGGGGGCTCCTCAAGAGACCCAGTACTTC.

V is TRBV27 and J is TRBJ2-7, with 9 bases aligning to TRBD1. CDR1 and CDR2 from the germline V gene are MNHEY and SMNVEV (reference sequence). The CDR3 extends over 19 amino acids. After removal of 6 bases from V and 0 bases from J, the junction contained 18 bases not matched to a gene. This chain's CDR3 is CASSPLAGQGFLSSYEQYF. DNA of the CDR3: TGTGCCAGCAGCCCGCTCGCGGGACAGGGATTTCTGAGCTCCTACGAGCAGTACTTC.

CDR3 sequence: CASSSREGANTGELFF. The CDR3, as DNA: TGTGCCAGCAGCTCTAGGGAGGGGGCGAACACCGGGGAGCTGTTTTTT. The rearrangement uses TRBV11-2 and TRBJ2-2, with D maybe TRBD2 (7 bases). Germline loops: CDR1 SGHAT, CDR2 FQNNGV. The ends were cut back, 4 bases at V and 0 bases at J, with 12 bases in the middle. The CDR3 runs to 16 residues. Based on the CDR3 plus reference TRBV11-2 and TRBJ2-2, the full variable domain is EAGVAQSPRYKIIEKRQSVAFWCNPISGHATLYWYQQILGQGPKLLIQFQNNGVVDDSQLPKDRFSAERLKGVDSTLKIQPAKLEDSAVYLCASSSREGANTGELFFGEGSRLTVL.

The chain has TRBV4-1 and TRBJ1-1; D is unresolved. The CDR3 is made up of 13 amino acids. Germline V lookup: CDR1 MGHRA, CDR2 YSYEKL. Trimming removed 1 base at V and 4 bases at J, with 7 bases between. CDR3 nucleotide sequence: TGCGCCAGCAGCCAAGTATTCGGCACTGAAGCTTTCTTT. This sequence encodes CASSQVFGTEAFF.

The chain recombines TRBV11-3 with TRBJ2-7; the D is unclear. V was shortened by 0 bases and J by 1 base, with 7 bases between the two germline ends. This CDR3 contains 14 residues. Germline-derived CDR1 and CDR2 are SGHNT and YENEEA. The CDR3 spells CASSLDHRSYEQYF. The DNA for the CDR3 is TGTGCCAGCAGCTTAGATCACAGATCCTACGAGCAGTACTTC.

This sequence joins TRBV6-1 and TRBJ1-1; D gene unclear. The ends were cut back, 4 bases at V and 0 bases at J, with 6 bases in the middle. This CDR3 contains 13 residues. CDR1 is MNHNS and CDR2 is SASEGT in the germline V gene. Here the CDR3 DNA reads TGTGCCAGCAGTGTGGAGGTGAACACTGAAGCTTTCTTT. Encoded protein: CASSVEVNTEAFF.

The chain has TRBV30 and TRBJ2-2; 7 bases are a match to TRBD1. The V and J ends lost 2 bases and 5 bases, in that order; junction bases with no gene match: 8. Germline assignment: CDR1 GTSNPN and CDR2 SVGIG (reference sequence). This CDR3 has 15 residues. For the CDR3, the DNA is TGTGCCTGGAGTCCATACAGGGGATGGACCGGGGAGCTGTTTTTT. This codes for CAWSPYRGWTGELFF.

A single count supports this clone. At one boundary the junction diverges from the germline segment, which might be a read error. The V and J genes are TRBV29-1 and TRBJ1-1; the match to TRBD1 covers 9 bases. Germline CDR1 is SQVTM and CDR2 is ANQGSEA. The CDR3 loop spans 15 amino acids. CDR3 DNA sequence: TGCAGCGTCTCCGGGACAGGGAGAGGGTACACTGAAGCTTCCTTT. Residues: CSVSGTGRGYTEASF. Combining the CDR3 with reference TRBV29-1 and TRBJ1-1 gives the whole variable domain SAVISQKPSRDICQRGTSLTIQCQVDSQVTMMFWYRQQPGQSLTLIATANQGSEATYESGFVIDKFPISRPNLTFSTLTVSNMSPEDSSIYLCSVSGTGRGYTEASFGQGTRLTVV.

This chain links TRBV6-1 with TRBJ1-1; a weak D match, TRBD1 (6 bases). V gave up 3 bases and J gave up 1 base, with 21 bases separating them. The CDR3 has 18 amino acids. CDR1 and CDR2 from the germline V gene are MNHNS and SASEGT. The CDR3 sequence: CASSDRGAGGARNTEAFF. The CDR3 region has the DNA TGTGCCAGCAGTGACCGGGGCGCCGGGGGGGCTAGGAACACTGAAGCTTTCTTT.

The chain employs TRBV2 and TRBJ2-1; TRBD2 agrees at 8 bases. Losses at the gene ends were 6 bases for V and 7 bases for J; bases not matched to a gene: 8. The CDR3 totals 14 residues. Germline V gene sequence: CDR1 SNHLY, CDR2 FYNNEI. DNA for the CDR3: TGTGCCAGCAGCCTCGGACTAGCATTAAATGAGCAGTTCTTC. As protein: CASSLGLALNEQFF.